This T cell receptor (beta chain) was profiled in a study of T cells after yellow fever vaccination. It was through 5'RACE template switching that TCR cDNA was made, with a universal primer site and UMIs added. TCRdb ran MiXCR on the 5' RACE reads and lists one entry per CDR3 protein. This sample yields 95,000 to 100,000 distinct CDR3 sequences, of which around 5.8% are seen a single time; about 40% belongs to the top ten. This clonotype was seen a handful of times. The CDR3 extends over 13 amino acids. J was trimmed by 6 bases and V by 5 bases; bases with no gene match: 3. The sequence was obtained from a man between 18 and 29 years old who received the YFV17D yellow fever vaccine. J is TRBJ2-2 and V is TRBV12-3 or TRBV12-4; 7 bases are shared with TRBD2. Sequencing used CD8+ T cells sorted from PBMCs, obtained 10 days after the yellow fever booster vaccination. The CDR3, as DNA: TGTGCCAGCAGTCGGACTAGTTCCGGGGAGCTGTTTTTT. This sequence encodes CASSRTSSGELFF.